These 9 T cell receptor beta chains came from one sample sequenced in a study of blood T cell repertoires in COVID-19. Repertoires were generated with immunoSEQ multiplex PCR, while TCRdb's copy carries only in-frame clones and drops some. The sample includes approximately 170,000 clones, roughly nine tenths of them seen just once. Source material: peripheral blood. Every receptor here comes from a woman aged 70-85 years with acute or convalescent COVID-19.

This chain links TRBV4-3 with TRBJ1-2; 10 bases are a match to TRBD1. V shed 2 bases and J 8 bases; nucleotides not matched to a gene: 8. Germline CDR1 reads LGHNA; CDR2 reads YSLEER. There are 15 residues in the CDR3. The CDR3 loop reads CASSQTGQGIGGYTF. The CDR3 DNA reads TGCGCCAGCAGCCAAACGGGACAGGGGATCGGAGGCTACACCTTC.

The chain joins TRBV6-5 to TRBJ1-4, with D unclear. The CDR3 runs 13 residues. Germline V gene data show CDR1 as MNHEY and CDR2 as SVGAGI. V shed 4 bases and J shed 7 bases, with 10 bases lying between them. CDR3 sequence reads: CASSSTAREKLFF. The DNA for the CDR3 is TGTGCCAGCAGTTCAACAGCCCGTGAAAAACTGTTTTTT.

This rearrangement joins TRBV19 to TRBJ1-1; 8 bases line up with TRBD1. V lost 5 bases to trimming and J lost 3 bases; unmatched junction nucleotides: 8. The CDR3 spans 15 residues. Germline V CDR1 and CDR2: LNHDA, SQIVND (reference sequence). The CDR3 here is CASSRQGAKDTEAFF. The CDR3 coding sequence is TGTGCCAGTAGTCGGCAGGGGGCTAAGGACACTGAAGCTTTCTTT.

This chain uses TRBV15 with TRBJ1-5, with D perhaps TRBD1 (6 bases). Trimming took off 4 bases at V and 4 bases at J, with 14 bases between the two ends. This CDR3 region has 15 residues. Germline CDR1 is LNHNV and CDR2 is YYDKDF (reference sequence). CDR3 nucleotide sequence: TGTGCCACCAGCACACCTACAGGGTGGAATCAGCCCCAGCATTTT. This sequence encodes CATSTPTGWNQPQHF. The variable domain in full, completed from reference TRBV15 and TRBJ1-5, reads DAMVIQNPRYQVTQFGKPVTLSCSQTLNHNVMYWYQQKSSQAPKLLFHYYDKDFNNEADTPDNFQSRRPNTSFCFLDIRSPGLGDTAMYLCATSTPTGWNQPQHFGDGTRLSIL.

The chain has TRBV5-5 and TRBJ1-5; tentatively, D is TRBD1 (5 bases). Germline-derived CDR1 and CDR2 are SGHKS and YYEKEE (reference sequence). V was shortened by 4 bases and J by 7 bases, with 21 bases between the two germline ends. CDR3 length: 16 residues. As DNA, the CDR3 is TGTGCCAGCAGCCTGGAGGGTAGTTGGGGGGGACAGCCCCAGCATTTT. Its protein product is CASSLEGSWGGQPQHF.

This chain joins TRBV12-3 or TRBV12-4 and TRBJ1-1; no definite D call. Trimming stripped 3 bases from V and 3 bases from J, with 5 bases between. CDR3 length equals 12 residues. The CDR3, as DNA: TGTGCCAGCAGTTTTGCGGACACTGAAGCTTTCTTT. This gives the protein CASSFADTEAFF.

V is TRBV5-4 and J is TRBJ2-5, with TRBD1 matching over 8 bases. With 4 bases clipped from V and 6 bases from J, the junction kept 5 bases outside the gene matches. The CDR3 contains 13 residues. CDR1 and CDR2 from the germline V gene are SGHNT and YYREEE (reference sequence). CDR3 coding DNA: TGTGCCAGCAGCATCGACAGGGGCCAGACCCAGTACTTC. It translates to CASSIDRGQTQYF.

The rearrangement joins TRBV9 to TRBJ2-3, with TRBD2 matching over 13 bases. The CDR3 is 16 residues long. V was pared by 4 bases and J by 4 bases, with 6 bases of the junction left unmatched. CDR1 and CDR2 (germline): SGDLS, YYNGEE. The CDR3 protein is CASSPTSGRAPDTQYF. The CDR3 nucleotides read TGTGCCAGCAGCCCTACTAGCGGGAGGGCCCCAGATACGCAGTATTTT.

The genes are TRBV19 and TRBJ2-2; 7 bases align to TRBD2. Germline CDR1 and CDR2: LNHDA and SQIVND (reference sequence). V lost 5 bases and J lost 3; bases outside the gene matches: 12. The CDR3 runs 17 residues. The CDR3 is CASSPWPRAGDTGELFF. For the CDR3, the DNA is TGTGCCAGTAGTCCATGGCCCAGGGCGGGAGACACCGGGGAGCTGTTTTTT.